The 29 T cell receptor beta chains given below trace back to one sample, sequenced in a study of blood T cell repertoires in COVID-19. Profiling relied on immunoSEQ multiplex PCR, and the TCRdb table lists in-frame clones only, not all of them. The sample includes fewer than 400,000 clones, 87% of them seen just once. Sequenced: PBMCs or T cells enriched from blood (not recorded which). The receptors shown here come from a woman aged 18-30 years who had recovered from COVID-19.

This clone was counted a single time. The V and J genes are TRBV7-2 and TRBJ1-5, with 7 bases identical to TRBD1. Germline V lookup: CDR1 SGHTA, CDR2 FQGNSA. Trimming removed 0 bases from V and 6 bases from J; junction bases left unmatched: 17. The CDR3 sequence is 19 residues long. CDR3 coding DNA: TGTGCCAGCAGCTTAGCGCCGTGGATAGGGGGCCGCTTCCGTCAGCCCCAGCATTTT. Translated: CASSLAPWIGGRFRQPQHF. Looking up the rest from reference TRBV7-2 and TRBJ1-5 gives the full variable domain: GAGVSQSPSNKVTEKGKDVELRCDPISGHTALYWYRQSLGQGLEFLIYFQGNSAPDKSGLPSDRFSAERTGGSVSTLTIQRTQQEDSAVYLCASSLAPWIGGRFRQPQHFGDGTRLSIL.

J is TRBJ1-2 and V is TRBV7-2; 7 bases fit TRBD1. V was clipped by 2 bases and J by 4 bases; unmatched bases: 7. The CDR3 covers 15 residues. Per germline, CDR1 SGHTA and CDR2 FQGNSA. For the CDR3, the DNA is TGTGCCAGCAGCTTATACCCCGACAGGGCCTATGGCTACACCTTC. The encoded protein is CASSLYPDRAYGYTF. The full variable domain, rest sourced from reference TRBV7-2 and TRBJ1-2, is GAGVSQSPSNKVTEKGKDVELRCDPISGHTALYWYRQSLGQGLEFLIYFQGNSAPDKSGLPSDRFSAERTGGSVSTLTIQRTQQEDSAVYLCASSLYPDRAYGYTFGSGTRLTVV.

This chain joins TRBV27 and TRBJ1-2, with 10 nucleotides matching TRBD1. Trimming removed 5 bases from V and 4 bases from J; junction bases left unmatched: 10. The length of the CDR3 is 16 residues. Germline-derived CDR1 and CDR2 are MNHEY and SMNVEV (reference sequence). In nucleotides, the CDR3 is TGTGCCAGCAGTCCCGGGACAGGGGAAGGGTTCTATGGCTACACCTTC. It encodes CASSPGTGEGFYGYTF.

This clone was seen many times. This chain links TRBV16 with TRBJ1-4, with D possibly TRBD1 on 5 matching bases. V was cut by 3 bases and J by 8 bases, with 16 bases left in between. Germline lookup yields CDR1 KGHSY and CDR2 FQNENV. The CDR3 has 15 residues. In nucleotides, the CDR3 is TGTGCCAGCAGCCATCCAGGGCAGGGAGGCGAAAAACTGTTTTTT. This translates into CASSHPGQGGEKLFF.

The gene calls are TRBV4-1 and TRBJ2-1, with a weak D call TRBD1 (6 bases). Germline V lookup: CDR1 MGHRA, CDR2 YSYEKL. The CDR3 runs to 15 residues. V shed 3 bases and J shed 4 bases, with 13 bases lying between them. CDR3 sequence reads: CASSHTRGKYNEQFF. CDR3 DNA sequence: TGCGCCAGCAGCCATACGAGGGGGAAATACAATGAGCAGTTCTTC.

The rearrangement uses TRBV6-5 and TRBJ1-5, with D possibly matching TRBD1 (5 bases). Per the germline V gene, CDR1 is MNHEY and CDR2 is SVGAGI. The CDR3 length is 15 residues. Trimming removed 5 bases from V and 1 base from J, with 12 bases in between. The CDR3 here is CASSKDMTSNQPQHF. In DNA form, the CDR3 reads TGTGCCAGCAGTAAGGACATGACGAGCAATCAGCCCCAGCATTTT.

The chain uses TRBV30 and TRBJ1-1; D not resolved. V lost 2 bases and J lost 1, with 5 bases in between. Germline V lookup: CDR1 GTSNPN, CDR2 SVGIG (reference sequence). The CDR3 spans 12 residues. CDR3 sequence: CAWSSRNTEAFF. CDR3 DNA: TGTGCCTGGAGTAGCCGGAACACTGAAGCTTTCTTT.

The rearrangement joins TRBV4-3 to TRBJ1-2, with TRBD1 identical over 7 bases. CDR1 and CDR2 from the germline V gene are LGHNA and YSLEER. This CDR3 is 17 amino acids long. The junction had 16 bases not matched to a gene; V was cut back by 0 bases and J by 9 bases. CDR3 in DNA: TGCGCCAGCAGCCAAGATTGGCTCGGGGACAGAATATCGCGCTACACCTTC. Translation: CASSQDWLGDRISRYTF.

V and J are TRBV30 and TRBJ2-2; 9 bases map to TRBD1. There are 14 residues in the CDR3. CDR1 is GTSNPN, CDR2 SVGIG, per germline (reference sequence). V lost 1 base, J lost 7 bases, and 4 bases stayed unmatched. CDR3 region: CAWSEGQGHGELFF. The CDR3 region has the DNA TGTGCCTGGAGTGAGGGACAGGGCCACGGGGAGCTGTTTTTT.

The V and J genes are TRBV27 and TRBJ1-2, with 8 bases aligning to TRBD1. CDR3 length: 14 amino acids. V lost 8 bases to trimming and J lost 7 bases; unmatched junction nucleotides: 12. Germline values: CDR1 MNHEY, CDR2 SMNVEV (reference sequence). CDR3 sequence: CASGYNRGSTGYTF. The CDR3 DNA sequence: TGTGCCAGCGGCTATAACAGGGGGTCGACTGGCTACACCTTC.

The chain recombines TRBV11-2 with TRBJ2-7; 7 bases are a match to TRBD2. The CDR3 consists of 14 residues. The germline CDR1 and CDR2 sequences are SGHAT and FQNNGV. J was trimmed by 2 bases and V by 5 bases; bases with no gene match: 6. The CDR3 coding sequence is TGTGCCAGCAGCCCTAGCGGATACACCTACGAGCAGTACTTC. As protein: CASSPSGYTYEQYF.

The chain uses TRBV30 and TRBJ1-2; D is possibly TRBD1 (6 bases). This CDR3 spans 15 amino acids. Trimming pared 2 bases from V and 8 bases from J, leaving 21 bases between. Germline V gives CDR1 GTSNPN, CDR2 SVGIG (reference sequence). This CDR3 reads CAWSTQGISTTGYTF. DNA for the CDR3: TGTGCCTGGAGTACTCAGGGGATTAGTACTACGGGCTACACCTTC.

This CDR3 is CASSLTVLGPLGWTEAFF. In DNA, the CDR3 is TGTGCCAGCAGCTTAACTGTTCTGGGGCCTTTAGGGTGGACTGAAGCTTTCTTT. The chain is built from TRBV7-3 and TRBJ1-1; tentative D call: TRBD1 (5 bases). Germline CDR1 and CDR2: SGHTA and FQGTGA. With 0 bases removed from V and 5 bases from J, the gap between germline ends came to 22 bases. This CDR3 contains 18 residues.

This chain links TRBV7-8 with TRBJ2-5; 9 nucleotides match TRBD2. The germline gives CDR1 SGHVS, CDR2 FQNEAQ. The CDR3 covers 16 residues. Trimming at V came to 6 bases and at J to 5 bases, leaving 13 bases not matched to a gene. The CDR3 bases are TGTGCCAGCAGACGCAGAAGGACTAGCGACGAGGAGACCCAGTACTTC. Its translation is CASRRRRTSDEETQYF.

The chain has TRBV28 and TRBJ2-7, with TRBD2 identical over 7 bases. The CDR3 consists of 16 residues. The ends lost 8 bases at V and 2 bases at J; junction bases unmatched: 15. Germline V gene data show CDR1 as MDHEN and CDR2 as SYDVKM. CDR3: CASLLPGGRNPYEQYF. As DNA, the CDR3 is TGTGCCAGCCTATTACCGGGCGGGAGAAACCCCTACGAGCAGTACTTC.

This clone came up once. This sample includes further DNA sequences coding for the same CDR3. The chain is built from TRBV5-1 and TRBJ2-1; 7 nucleotides line up with TRBD2. V lost 0 bases to trimming and J lost 4 bases; unmatched junction nucleotides: 4. Germline V gene sequence: CDR1 SGHRS, CDR2 YFSETQ. CDR3 size: 15 residues. DNA for the CDR3: TGCGCCAGCAGCTTGGCCAGCGGGACGTACAATGAGCAGTTCTTC. This sequence encodes CASSLASGTYNEQFF.

This sequence joins TRBV4-3 and TRBJ1-2; D is possibly TRBD1 (6 bases). Germline V CDR1 and CDR2: LGHNA, YSLEER. The length of the CDR3 is 15 residues. V shed 1 base and J shed 8 bases, with 17 bases lying between them. The CDR3 spells CASSQVGGSWLGYTF. CDR3 in DNA: TGCGCCAGCAGCCAAGTAGGGGGTAGTTGGTTAGGCTACACCTTC.

The chain combines TRBV28 with TRBJ1-5; D gene uncertain. Trimming shortened V by 6 bases and J by 2 bases, and 8 bases separated the two germline ends. Germline lookup yields CDR1 MDHEN and CDR2 SYDVKM. The CDR3 covers 13 residues. The CDR3 reads CASSGGGNQPQHF. For the CDR3, the DNA is TGTGCCAGCAGCGGAGGAGGCAATCAGCCCCAGCATTTT.

The chain uses TRBV7-2 and TRBJ2-7; TRBD2 aligns across 9 bases. CDR1 is SGHTA, CDR2 FQGNSA, per germline. CDR3 size: 16 residues. V was pared by 1 base and J by 4 bases, with 8 bases of the junction left unmatched. The DNA of the CDR3 is TGTGCCAGCAGCTTAGTCCTAGCGGGAAAAAGGTACGAGCAGTACTTC. Its protein is CASSLVLAGKRYEQYF.

The V call is TRBV12-3 or TRBV12-4, the J call TRBJ1-1; perhaps TRBD1 as D (5 bases). This CDR3 contains 11 residues. Trimming took 3 bases from V and 11 from J, leaving 10 bases between them. CDR3 bases: TGTGCCAGCAGTTTTGGTGGGGCGGCTTTCTTT. It translates to CASSFGGAAFF.

The chain couples TRBV7-7 to TRBJ2-5; TRBD2 matches 7 bases. The CDR3 has 16 amino acids. V gave up 5 bases and J gave up 4 bases; unmatched junction bases: 13. CDR1 and CDR2 (germline): SSHAT, FNYEAQ (reference sequence). The CDR3 region has the DNA TGTGCCAGCAGCCCCATCAGGGCAGGGAGGGGAGAGACCCAGTACTTC. It yields the protein CASSPIRAGRGETQYF.

The chain couples TRBV28 to TRBJ1-1; D uncertain. Germline assignment: CDR1 MDHEN and CDR2 SYDVKM. This CDR3 region has 13 residues. V was clipped by 4 bases and J by 5 bases, with 11 bases between them. For the CDR3, the DNA is TGTGCCAGCAGTTCCCTGTGGCAGACTGAAGCTTTCTTT. This codes for CASSSLWQTEAFF.

This clone was seen once. The J gene is TRBJ1-6, the V gene TRBV19; 8 bases fit TRBD1. The V gene end was trimmed by 2 bases and the J gene end by 7 bases; junction bases not matched to a gene: 4. This CDR3 has 15 amino acids. Germline-derived CDR1 and CDR2 are LNHDA and SQIVND (reference sequence). The CDR3 protein is CASSIQTGENSPLHF. For the CDR3, the DNA is TGTGCCAGTAGTATACAGACAGGGGAGAATTCACCCCTCCACTTT. Looking up the rest from reference TRBV19 and TRBJ1-6 gives the full variable domain: DGGITQSPKYLFRKEGQNVTLSCEQNLNHDAMYWYRQDPGQGLRLIYYSQIVNDFQKGDIAEGYSVSREKKESFPLTVTSAQKNPTAFYLCASSIQTGENSPLHFGNGTRLTVT.

J is TRBJ2-7 and V is TRBV7-6; 9 positions agree with TRBD1. Unmatched junction bases numbered 7, after V lost 1 base and J lost 0 bases. The CDR3 loop spans 17 amino acids. The germline V gene encodes CDR1 SGHVS and CDR2 FNYEAQ. CDR3 sequence: CASSLGQGGPPSYEQYF. CDR3 DNA sequence: TGTGCCAGCAGCTTAGGACAGGGGGGCCCTCCCTCCTACGAGCAGTACTTC.

The rearrangement uses TRBV23-1 and TRBJ1-2; 8 bases map to TRBD1. TRBV23-1 is assigned to the ORF class and has an uncertain function. V was clipped by 11 bases and J by 4 bases; unmatched bases: 12. The CDR3 spans 14 residues. The CDR3 protein is CAPNRGTGRYGYTF. The DNA for the CDR3 is TGCGCCCCAAATCGTGGGACAGGACGCTATGGCTACACCTTC.

In nucleotides, the CDR3 is TGTGCCAGCAGCTTTCAAGGGGGCCGGCGCATCCGTTCCTACAATGAGCAGTTCTTC. It specifies CASSFQGGRRIRSYNEQFF. V is TRBV11-2 and J is TRBJ2-1; 7 bases fit TRBD1. The CDR3 runs to 19 residues. Germline lookup yields CDR1 SGHAT and CDR2 FQNNGV. V trimming: 3 bases; J trimming: 1 base; junction bases outside the gene matches: 15. Drawing the rest from reference TRBV11-2 and TRBJ2-1, the complete variable domain is EAGVAQSPRYKIIEKRQSVAFWCNPISGHATLYWYQQILGQGPKLLIQFQNNGVVDDSQLPKDRFSAERLKGVDSTLKIQPAKLEDSAVYLCASSFQGGRRIRSYNEQFFGPGTRLTVL.

The V and J genes are TRBV30 and TRBJ1-5, with D perhaps TRBD1 (6 bases). V was clipped by 2 bases and J by 7 bases, with 18 bases between them. Per the germline V gene, CDR1 is GTSNPN and CDR2 is SVGIG (reference sequence). This CDR3 comprises 15 residues. CDR3 sequence reads: CAWSPLRGGEQPQHF. The DNA of the CDR3 is TGTGCCTGGAGTCCATTGAGGGGGGGTGAACAGCCCCAGCATTTT. Supplemented by reference TRBV30 and TRBJ1-5, the full variable domain reads SQTIHQWPATLVQPVGSPLSLECTVEGTSNPNLYWYRQAAGRGLQLLFYSVGIGQISSEVPQNLSASRPQDRQFILSSKKLLLSDSGFYLCAWSPLRGGEQPQHFGDGTRLSIL.

The V call is TRBV5-1, the J call TRBJ2-1; D may be TRBD1 (6 bases). The CDR3 has 18 residues. V was pared by 6 bases and J by 0 bases, with 22 bases between. Germline CDR1 is SGHRS and CDR2 is YFSETQ. The CDR3 protein is CASNPPPDRPSSYNEQFF. In DNA, the CDR3 is TGCGCCAGCAACCCCCCACCGGACAGACCGAGCTCCTACAATGAGCAGTTCTTC.

The chain links TRBV28 to TRBJ2-2, with D perhaps matching TRBD2 (6 bases). The CDR3 spans 15 residues. V was cut by 4 bases and J by 3 bases, with 12 bases left in between. CDR1 and CDR2 from the germline V gene are MDHEN and SYDVKM. The CDR3 region has the DNA TGTGCCAGCAGTTCCCCTAGCGTACACACCGGGGAGCTGTTTTTT. This sequence encodes CASSSPSVHTGELFF.